This T cell receptor beta chain was sequenced during a study of CD8+ T cells in alopecia areata. Germline-derived CDR1 and CDR2 are SGDLS and YYNGEE. There are 13 residues in the CDR3. V lost 5 bases to trimming and J lost 1 base, with 6 bases between them. For this clone: The antigen is unknown.

Following RNA extraction, reverse transcription yielded cDNA that acted as the sequencing template. Assay used: immunoSEQ multiplex PCR; TCRdb lists only in-frame clones, some missing. The table lists roughly 2,600 clones, around 70% of them singletons. Study-level points and caveats: Besides other cells, scalp samples also yield sequences of resident alphabeta T cells from normal skin. Shared TCR sequences were less clear between patients than in mice, possibly partly from HLA diversity. Elevated clonality characterized lesional scalp relative to normal scalp, particularly in alopecia totalis/universalis.

V usage is TRBV9 and J usage is TRBJ2-2; D unclear. This receptor was taken from a human donor in good health. The sequenced sample was skin. CDR3 sequence reads: CASRAMNTGELFF. In DNA form, the CDR3 reads TGTGCCAGCAGGGCTATGAACACCGGGGAGCTGTTTTTT.